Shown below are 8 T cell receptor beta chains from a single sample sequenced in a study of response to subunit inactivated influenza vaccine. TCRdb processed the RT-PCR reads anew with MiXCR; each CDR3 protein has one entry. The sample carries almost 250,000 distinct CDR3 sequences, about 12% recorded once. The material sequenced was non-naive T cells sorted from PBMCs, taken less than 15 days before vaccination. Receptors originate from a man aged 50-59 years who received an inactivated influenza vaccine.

CDR3 in amino acids: CASSAGASGMRNEQFF. The CDR3 DNA is TGTGCCAGCAGCGCGGGGGCTAGCGGGATGCGCAATGAGCAGTTCTTC. J is TRBJ2-1 and V is TRBV5-4; TRBD2 matches 9 bases. Germline V gene sequence: CDR1 SGHNT, CDR2 YYREEE (reference sequence). The CDR3 sequence is 16 residues long. The junction had 11 bases not matched to a gene; V was cut back by 4 bases and J by 6 bases. The complete variable domain, with remaining parts taken from reference TRBV5-4 and TRBJ2-1, reads ETGVTQSPTHLIKTRGQQVTLRCSSQSGHNTVSWYQQALGQGPQFIFQYYREEENGRGNFPPRFSGLQFPNYSSELNVNALELDDSALYLCASSAGASGMRNEQFFGPGTRLTVL.

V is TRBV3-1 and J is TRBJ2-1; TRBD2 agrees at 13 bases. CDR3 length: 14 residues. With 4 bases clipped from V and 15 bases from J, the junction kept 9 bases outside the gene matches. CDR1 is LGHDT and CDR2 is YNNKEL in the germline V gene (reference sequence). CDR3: CASSPGLAGVVLFF. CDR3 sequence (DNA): TGTGCCAGCAGCCCAGGACTAGCGGGAGTGGTACTGTTCTTC.

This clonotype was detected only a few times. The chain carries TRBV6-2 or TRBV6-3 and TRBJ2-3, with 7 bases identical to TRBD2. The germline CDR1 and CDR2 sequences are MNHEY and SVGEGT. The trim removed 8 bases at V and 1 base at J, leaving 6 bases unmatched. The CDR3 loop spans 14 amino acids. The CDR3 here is CASFTLAGTDTQYF. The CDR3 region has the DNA TGTGCCAGCTTCACCCTAGCGGGCACAGATACGCAGTATTTT.

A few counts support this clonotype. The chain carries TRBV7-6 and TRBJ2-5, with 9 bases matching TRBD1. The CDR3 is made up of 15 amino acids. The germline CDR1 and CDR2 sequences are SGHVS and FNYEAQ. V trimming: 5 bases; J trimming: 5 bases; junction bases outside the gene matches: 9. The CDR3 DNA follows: TGTGCCAGCAGCCCAACAGGGGGCCGCAGGGAGACCCAGTACTTC. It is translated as CASSPTGGRRETQYF.

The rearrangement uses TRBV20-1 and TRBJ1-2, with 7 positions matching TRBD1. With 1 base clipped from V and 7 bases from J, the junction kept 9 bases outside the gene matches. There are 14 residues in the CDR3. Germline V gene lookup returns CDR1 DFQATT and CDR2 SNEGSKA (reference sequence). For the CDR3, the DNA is TGCAGTGCTAGAGTTCGACAGGGTCCCTCTGGCTACACCTTC. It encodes CSARVRQGPSGYTF.

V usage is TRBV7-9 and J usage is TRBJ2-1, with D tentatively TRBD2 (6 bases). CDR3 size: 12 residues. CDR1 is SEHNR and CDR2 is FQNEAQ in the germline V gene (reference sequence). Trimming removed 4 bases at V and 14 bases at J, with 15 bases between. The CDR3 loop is CASSSDIPGEFF. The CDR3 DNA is TGTGCCAGCAGCTCAGACATACCGGGGGAGTTCTTC.

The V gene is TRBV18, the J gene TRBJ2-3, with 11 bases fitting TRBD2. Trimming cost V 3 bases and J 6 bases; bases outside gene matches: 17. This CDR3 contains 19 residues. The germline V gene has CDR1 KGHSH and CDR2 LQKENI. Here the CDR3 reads CASSPGQGILAGVADTQYF. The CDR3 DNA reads TGTGCCAGCTCACCGGGACAGGGTATACTAGCGGGAGTAGCGGATACGCAGTATTTT.

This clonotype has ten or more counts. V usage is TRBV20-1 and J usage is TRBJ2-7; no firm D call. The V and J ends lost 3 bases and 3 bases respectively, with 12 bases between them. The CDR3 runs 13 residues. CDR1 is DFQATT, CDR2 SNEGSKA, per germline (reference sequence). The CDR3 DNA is TGCAGTGCTAGTTTTAGGTTGATCTACGAGCAGTACTTC. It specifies CSASFRLIYEQYF.